This is a list of T cell receptor beta chains from one sample in a study of molecular identifiers for immune sequencing clone quantification. TCRdb reprocessed the PCR reads with MiXCR, giving one entry per CDR3 protein. The data show 250,000 to 350,000 distinct CDR3 sequences, with about 20% seen just once and 0.7% to 0.9% held by the top ten. Sequencing was performed on naive CD8+ T cells from blood, with Jurkat cell RNA spiked in. All receptors come from a human donor in good health. Some libraries in this study had Jurkat cell RNA spiked in. Each CDR3 is given with its conserved first and last residue. D genes are given only for firm matches. The listing skips clone size in some rows; elsewhere it reads once, few, many or a size class.

d_call clone_size j_call v_call cdr3_aa cdr3_nt
. many TRBJ1-5 TRBV7-2 CASSLLGTSNQPQHF TGTGCCAGCAGCTTATTGGGGACTAGCAATCAGCCCCAGCATTTT
. many TRBJ1-1 TRBV7-9 CASSFDGGDTEAFF TGTGCCAGCAGCTTCGACGGGGGGGACACTGAAGCTTTCTTT
. many TRBJ2-3 TRBV27 CASSSTGTRGPDTQYF TGTGCCAGCAGTTCAACCGGGACTAGGGGGCCAGATACGCAGTATTTT
. many TRBJ2-1 TRBV7-9 CASSLAPGNEQFF TGTGCCAGCAGCTTAGCTCCGGGGAATGAGCAGTTCTTC
. . TRBJ2-5 TRBV7-9 CASSGGYQETRYF TGTGCCAGCAGCGGGGGGTACCAAGAGACCCGGTACTTC
TRBD1 . TRBJ1-2 TRBV6-2/TRBV6-3 CASSYSTGGADGYTF TGTGCCAGCAGTTACTCCACAGGGGGCGCGGATGGCTACACCTTC
TRBD2 few TRBJ2-5 TRBV4-3 CASSQGLAGGVETQYF TGCGCCAGCAGCCAAGGACTAGCGGGAGGGGTAGAGACCCAGTACTTC
TRBD1 many TRBJ2-5 TRBV27 CASSWGTGPQETQYF TGTGCCAGCAGTTGGGGGACAGGACCGCAAGAGACCCAGTACTTC
TRBD2 many TRBJ2-3 TRBV9 CASSPGTSATDTQYF TGTGCCAGCAGCCCAGGGACTAGCGCCACAGATACGCAGTATTTT
TRBD1 many TRBJ2-1 TRBV6-5 CASSRTGGASYNEQFF TGTGCCAGCAGCAGGACAGGGGGCGCGTCCTACAATGAGCAGTTCTTC
TRBD2 many TRBJ2-1 TRBV6-5 CASSGGVLNGEQFF TGTGCCAGCAGCGGGGGGGTGTTGAATGGTGAGCAGTTCTTC
. many TRBJ2-5 TRBV7-9 CASSPRQALYQETQYF TGTGCCAGCAGCCCTCGACAGGCGTTGTACCAAGAGACCCAGTACTTC
. few TRBJ2-7 TRBV4-1 CASSPTPGGSYEQYF TGCGCCAGCAGCCCTACCCCGGGCGGCTCCTACGAGCAGTACTTC
. many TRBJ2-7 TRBV2 CASSDPLQSYEQYF TGTGCCAGCAGTGATCCTCTACAGTCCTACGAGCAGTACTTC
TRBD2 . TRBJ2-1 TRBV20-1 CSADGTSGRVDEQFF TGCAGTGCAGACGGGACTAGCGGGAGGGTGGATGAGCAGTTCTTC
. many TRBJ2-2 TRBV5-1 CAISDPTGELFF TGCGCCATCAGTGACCCCACCGGGGAGCTGTTTTTT